This TCR beta chain was observed in a study of blood T cells in healthy people across ages. The CDR3 covers 12 residues. Trimming took 0 bases from V and 13 from J, leaving 15 bases between them. Per the germline V gene, CDR1 is SQVTM and CDR2 is ANQGSEA. The sample holds a few counts of this clonotype. The antigen remains undetermined. Study conclusions and caveats: It was held that the diversity estimates obtained from one million T cells were underestimates.

PCR was performed a second time for roughly 7 to 12 cycles using a sample-barcoded 5' primer and a J-beta primer mix. TCRdb analysed the 5' RACE reads with MiXCR anew, one entry per CDR3 protein. The sample gives 750,000 to 950,000 distinct CDR3 sequences, roughly 24% of which show up once; under 3% is in the top ten. The sample was also linked to a second study, of T cells of mothers and their children. That paper notes: The study recruited a few healthy Caucasian mothers and their six children as donors. Related mother-child pairs showed slightly, non-significantly higher overlap than unrelated pairs.

The sequence derives from a boy between 10 and 17 years old in good health. The sequenced sample was blood. This chain links TRBV29-1 with TRBJ1-1; TRBD1 might be the D (5 bases). The CDR3, as DNA: TGCAGCGTTGAAGATCTGCGGAGGGGTGTTTTCTTT. As protein: CSVEDLRRGVFF.